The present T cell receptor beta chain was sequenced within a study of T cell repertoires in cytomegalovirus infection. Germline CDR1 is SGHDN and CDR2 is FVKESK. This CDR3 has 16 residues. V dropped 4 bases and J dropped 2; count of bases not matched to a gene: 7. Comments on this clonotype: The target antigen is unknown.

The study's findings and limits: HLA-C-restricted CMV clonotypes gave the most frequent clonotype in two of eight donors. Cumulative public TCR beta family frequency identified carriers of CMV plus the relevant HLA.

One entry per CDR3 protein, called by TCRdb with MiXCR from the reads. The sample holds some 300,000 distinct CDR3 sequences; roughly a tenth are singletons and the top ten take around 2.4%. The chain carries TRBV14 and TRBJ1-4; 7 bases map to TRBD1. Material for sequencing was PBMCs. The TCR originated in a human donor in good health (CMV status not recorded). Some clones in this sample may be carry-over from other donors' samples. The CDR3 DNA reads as TGTGCCAGCAGCCTATTTAAACAGGGGACTAATGAAAAACTGTTTTTT. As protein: CASSLFKQGTNEKLFF.